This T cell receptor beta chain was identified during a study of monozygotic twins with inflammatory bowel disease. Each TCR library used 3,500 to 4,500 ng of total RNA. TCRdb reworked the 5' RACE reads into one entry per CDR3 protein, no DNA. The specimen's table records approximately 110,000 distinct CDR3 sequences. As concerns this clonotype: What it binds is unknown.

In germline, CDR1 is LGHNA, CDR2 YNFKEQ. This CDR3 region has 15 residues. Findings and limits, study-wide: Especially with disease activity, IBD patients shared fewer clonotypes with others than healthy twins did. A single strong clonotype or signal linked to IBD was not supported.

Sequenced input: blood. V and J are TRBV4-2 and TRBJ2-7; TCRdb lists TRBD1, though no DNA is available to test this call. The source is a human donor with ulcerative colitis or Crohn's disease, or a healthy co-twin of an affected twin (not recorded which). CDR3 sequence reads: CASSQLGQGDYEQYF.